The 24 T cell receptor beta chains below all came from one sample that was sequenced in a study of Graves' ophthalmopathy and Graves' hyperthyroidism. RNA served as the template for amplifying TCR beta CDR3 regions. Second-round multiplex PCR followed a first-round RT-PCR using HTBI primers. TCRdb analysed the multiplex PCR reads with MiXCR anew, one entry per CDR3 protein. The table lists over 450,000 distinct CDR3 sequences, 13% to 15% of them singletons. Sample: blood. The receptors were sampled from a woman in her twenties or thirties with Graves' ophthalmopathy.

This clonotype was counted many times. The chain uses TRBV12-3 or TRBV12-4 and TRBJ1-5; D gene uncertain. V dropped 6 bases and J dropped 4 bases, with 16 bases sitting between them. CDR3 length: 15 amino acids. The CDR3, as DNA: TGTGCCAGCAGCCCGGCGATCGGCACTAATCAGCCCCAGCATTTT. This sequence encodes CASSPAIGTNQPQHF.

This clonotype showed up just a few times. V usage is TRBV6-5 and J usage is TRBJ2-7, with no clear D. The length of the CDR3 is 13 residues. Per the germline V gene, CDR1 is MNHEY and CDR2 is SVGAGI. V was pared by 7 bases and J by 0 bases, with 10 bases between. The CDR3 spells CASISDLSYEQYF. In DNA, the CDR3 is TGTGCCAGCATTTCGGATCTCTCCTACGAGCAGTACTTC.

This clonotype showed up many times. V is TRBV6-5 and J is TRBJ1-2; possible D gene TRBD1, 5 bases. The CDR3 contains 14 residues. In germline, CDR1 is MNHEY, CDR2 SVGAGI. The germline V and J ends were trimmed by 4 bases and 6 bases, with 15 bases remaining between them. The CDR3 is CASSSGATDDGYTF. For the CDR3, the DNA is TGTGCCAGCAGTTCCGGGGCCACGGATGATGGCTACACCTTC.

This clonotype was found many times. The chain links TRBV19 to TRBJ1-2; 7 bases are shared with TRBD1. From germline, CDR1 is LNHDA and CDR2 SQIVND (reference sequence). Unmatched junction bases numbered 3, after V lost 5 bases and J lost 6 bases. CDR3 length equals 12 residues. The CDR3 region has the DNA TGTGCCAGTAGTTCTGGACAGGATGGCTACACCTTC. Translated, it gives CASSSGQDGYTF.

The table lists this clonotype with many counts. The rearrangement joins TRBV2 to TRBJ2-2, with D unclear. This CDR3 is 16 amino acids long. In germline, CDR1 is SNHLY, CDR2 FYNNEI. V lost 2 bases and J 2 bases, leaving 12 bases between the germline ends. The DNA of the CDR3 is TGTGCCAGCAGTGAATCGATGGGTTATAACACCGGGGAGCTGTTTTTT. Translating it yields CASSESMGYNTGELFF.

This clonotype was picked up a small number of times. This chain links TRBV11-2 with TRBJ1-1; 7 bases match TRBD1. V dropped 5 bases and J dropped 3; count of bases not matched to a gene: 9. Germline V gene data show CDR1 as SGHAT and CDR2 as FQNNGV. The CDR3 length is 15 residues. The CDR3 DNA follows: TGTGCCAGCAGCCCAAGATTCAGGGGGTACACTGAAGCTTTCTTT. This codes for CASSPRFRGYTEAFF.

This clonotype was detected only a few times. The chain combines TRBV3-1 with TRBJ1-3; D call uncertain. The ends were cut back, 0 bases at V and 0 bases at J, with 3 bases in the middle. Germline values: CDR1 LGHDT, CDR2 YNNKEL (reference sequence). The CDR3 runs 14 residues. CDR3 sequence reads: CASSQEVSGNTIYF. The DNA of the CDR3 is TGTGCCAGCAGCCAAGAGGTCTCTGGAAACACCATATATTTT.

The table lists this clonotype with many counts. The chain is built from TRBV6-2 or TRBV6-3 and TRBJ2-5; weak D call: TRBD2 (6 bases). Per the germline V gene, CDR1 is MNHEY and CDR2 is SVGEGT. There are 19 residues in the CDR3. The germline V and J ends were trimmed by 0 bases and 1 base, with 21 bases remaining between them. CDR3 amino acids: CASSYSGGLPDAFQETQYF. The DNA for the CDR3 is TGTGCCAGCAGTTACTCGGGGGGACTCCCCGACGCCTTCCAAGAGACCCAGTACTTC.

This clonotype showed up many times. This chain joins TRBV7-8 and TRBJ2-7; D uncertain. This CDR3 spans 14 amino acids. The germline V gene has CDR1 SGHVS and CDR2 FQNEAQ. Trimming took off 7 bases at V and 0 bases at J, with 13 bases between the two ends. DNA for the CDR3: TGTGCCAGCAAACTGGCGGTAAGCTCCTACGAGCAGTACTTC. Protein: CASKLAVSSYEQYF.

This clonotype showed up just a few times. This rearrangement joins TRBV20-1 to TRBJ1-2; D not certain. Germline CDR1 DFQATT, CDR2 SNEGSKA (reference sequence). This CDR3 comprises 14 residues. With 3 bases removed from V and 3 bases from J, the gap between germline ends came to 14 bases. This CDR3 reads CSARVGSTDYGYTF. CDR3 coding DNA: TGCAGTGCTAGGGTAGGGTCGACGGACTATGGCTACACCTTC.

Notes on this clonotype: This CDR3 is missing its conserved last phenylalanine or tryptophan, likely due to a read error. V is TRBV12-3 or TRBV12-4 and J is TRBJ2-7; TRBD2 agrees at 8 bases. J was trimmed by 7 bases and V by 5 bases; bases with no gene match: 13. The CDR3 extends over 15 amino acids. The CDR3 sequence: CASSEPSGSPNEQYY. Written as DNA, the CDR3 is TGTGCCAGCAGTGAACCAAGCGGGAGCCCCAATGAGCAGTACTAC.

The chain uses TRBV24-1 and TRBJ2-7; D remains unclear. Looked up from germline, CDR1 is KGHDR and CDR2 is SFDVKD. The CDR3 extends over 16 amino acids. With 3 bases removed from V and 6 bases from J, the gap between germline ends came to 20 bases. CDR3 loop: CATSDPKPGIGFEQYF. DNA of the CDR3: TGTGCCACCAGTGATCCCAAGCCAGGCATTGGATTCGAGCAGTACTTC.

This clonotype was recorded at least ten times. The chain employs TRBV2 and TRBJ2-7; D is perhaps TRBD2 (5 bases). V was pared by 6 bases and J by 4 bases, with 7 bases between. The CDR3 sequence is 11 residues long. Germline-derived CDR1 and CDR2 are SNHLY and FYNNEI. CDR3 sequence (DNA): TGTGCCAGCAGGACGGGGTACGAGCAGTACTTC. This gives the protein CASRTGYEQYF.

This clonotype was seen a few times. Mismatch with germline at one junction end may stem from a read error. This chain joins TRBV19 and TRBJ1-1, with D unresolved. There are 11 residues in the CDR3. Germline CDR1 reads LNHDA; CDR2 reads SQIVND (reference sequence). This CDR3 is CASRGNTGAFF. The CDR3 DNA sequence: TGTGCCAGTAGGGGGAACACTGGAGCTTTCTTT. Drawing the rest from reference TRBV19 and TRBJ1-1, the complete variable domain is DGGITQSPKYLFRKEGQNVTLSCEQNLNHDAMYWYRQDPGQGLRLIYYSQIVNDFQKGDIAEGYSVSREKKESFPLTVTSAQKNPTAFYLCASRGNTGAFFGQGTRLTVV.

The table lists this clonotype with many counts. The J gene is TRBJ1-2, the V gene TRBV19, with D hard to call. The germline V gene encodes CDR1 LNHDA and CDR2 SQIVND (reference sequence). The CDR3 is 13 residues long. Deletions cut 5 bases from V and 5 bases from J, with 12 bases between. The CDR3 here is CASSAGKRYGYTF. The CDR3 DNA follows: TGTGCCAGTAGTGCCGGGAAAAGATATGGCTACACCTTC.

This clonotype was counted ten times or more. This chain links TRBV12-3 or TRBV12-4 with TRBJ1-1, with a possible D match to TRBD1 (6 bases). V dropped 6 bases and J dropped 1 base, with 9 bases sitting between them. The CDR3 is made up of 13 amino acids. The CDR3 loop reads CASSVRGNTEAFF. The CDR3 nucleotides are TGTGCCAGCAGCGTCAGGGGGAACACTGAAGCTTTCTTT.

This clonotype showed up many times. One end of the junction is discordant with germline, which a read error may explain. The chain combines TRBV15 with TRBJ2-5; TRBD2 might be the D (5 bases). The CDR3 covers 14 residues. Per germline, CDR1 LNHNV and CDR2 YYDKDF (reference sequence). In DNA, the CDR3 is TGTGCCACCAGCATTAGCGTCTTCAAAGACACCCAGTACTTC. It specifies CATSISVFKDTQYF. Full variable domain (remainder filled in from reference TRBV15 and TRBJ2-5): DAMVIQNPRYQVTQFGKPVTLSCSQTLNHNVMYWYQQKSSQAPKLLFHYYDKDFNNEADTPDNFQSRRPNTSFCFLDIRSPGLGDTAMYLCATSISVFKDTQYFGPGTRLLVL.

This clonotype has just a few counts. The V gene is TRBV4-1, the J gene TRBJ2-2; a possible D gene is TRBD1 (6 bases). Germline V lookup: CDR1 MGHRA, CDR2 YSYEKL. The CDR3 sequence is 20 residues long. Trimming stripped 2 bases from V and 2 bases from J, with 24 bases between. The chain's CDR3 is CASSQRPGTYGRTNTGELFF. CDR3 sequence (DNA): TGCGCCAGCAGCCAACGTCCCGGGACATATGGAAGAACAAACACCGGGGAGCTGTTTTTT.

This clonotype was observed a few times. The chain has TRBV2 and TRBJ2-2, with TRBD1 identical over 7 bases. V lost 3 bases and J lost 0; bases outside the gene matches: 1. CDR1 and CDR2 (germline): SNHLY, FYNNEI. CDR3 length: 15 amino acids. This chain's CDR3 is CASSDDRANTGELFF. CDR3 nucleotides: TGTGCCAGCAGTGATGACAGGGCGAACACCGGGGAGCTGTTTTTT.

As regards this clonotype: At one end the junction does not follow the germline gene, possibly because of a read error. The rearrangement links TRBV20-1 to TRBJ2-4; 7 nucleotides line up with TRBD2. Germline V gene sequence: CDR1 DFQATT, CDR2 SNEGSKA (reference sequence). This CDR3 region has 13 residues. CDR3 loop: CSAREVAKNIKYF. The DNA for the CDR3 is TGCAGTGCCCGGGAGGTAGCCAAAAACATTAAGTACTTC.

This clonotype was counted at least ten times. This chain joins TRBV12-3 or TRBV12-4 and TRBJ2-4; perhaps TRBD1 as D (5 bases). V was clipped by 3 bases and J by 5 bases, with 11 bases between them. This CDR3 contains 14 residues. CDR3 sequence (DNA): TGTGCCAGCAGTTTGTGGGGCGGACAAAACATTCAGTACTTC. Encoded protein: CASSLWGGQNIQYF.

At least ten counts were recorded for this clonotype. The chain uses TRBV6-2 or TRBV6-3 and TRBJ2-7, with D hard to call. Trimming removed 2 bases from V and 4 bases from J, with 9 bases in between. This CDR3 has 13 residues. Germline lookup yields CDR1 MNHEY and CDR2 SVGEGT. Here the CDR3 DNA reads TGTGCCAGCAGTTACCAGGACCCGTACGAGCAGTACTTC. Translation gives CASSYQDPYEQYF.

Regarding this clonotype: A clone one base away is much larger, so this may be a read error. The chain recombines TRBV7-3 with TRBJ2-5, with unresolved D. With 0 bases removed from V and 5 bases from J, the gap between germline ends came to 7 bases. The germline CDR1 and CDR2 sequences are SGHTA and FQGTGA. This CDR3 has 13 amino acids. DNA of the CDR3: TGTGCCAGCAGCTTAACGGTCGTCGAGACCCAGTACTTC. Its translation: CASSLTVVETQYF. Looking up the rest from reference TRBV7-3 and TRBJ2-5 gives the full variable domain: GAGVSQTPSNKVTEKGKYVELRCDPISGHTALYWYRQSLGQGPEFLIYFQGTGAADDSGLPNDRFFAVRPEGSVSTLKIQRTERGDSAVYLCASSLTVVETQYFGPGTRLLVL.

This clonotype was counted at least ten times. This chain uses TRBV6-5 with TRBJ2-7, with 8 bases lining up with TRBD2. V was pared by 0 bases and J by 5 bases, with 9 bases of the junction left unmatched. The germline CDR1 and CDR2 sequences are MNHEY and SVGAGI. This CDR3 is 16 amino acids long. Here the CDR3 reads CASSYSPDGGADEQYF. In DNA, the CDR3 is TGTGCCAGCAGTTACTCCCCTGACGGGGGGGCGGACGAGCAGTACTTC.